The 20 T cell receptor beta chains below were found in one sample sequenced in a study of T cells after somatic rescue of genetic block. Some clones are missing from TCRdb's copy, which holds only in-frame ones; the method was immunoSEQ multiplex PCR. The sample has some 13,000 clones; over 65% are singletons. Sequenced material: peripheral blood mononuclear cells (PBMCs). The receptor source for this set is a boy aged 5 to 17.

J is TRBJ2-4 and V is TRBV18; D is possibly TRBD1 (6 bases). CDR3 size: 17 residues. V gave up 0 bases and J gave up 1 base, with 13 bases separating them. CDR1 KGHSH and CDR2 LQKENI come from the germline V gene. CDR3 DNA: TGTGCCAGCTCACCACCGGACCACAGGGTGGCCAAAAACATTCAGTACTTC. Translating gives CASSPPDHRVAKNIQYF.

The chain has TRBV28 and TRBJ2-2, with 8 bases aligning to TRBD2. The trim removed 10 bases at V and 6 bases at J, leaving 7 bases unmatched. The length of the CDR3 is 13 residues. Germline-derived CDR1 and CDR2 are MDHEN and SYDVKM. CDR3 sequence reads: CATLGLVAGELFF. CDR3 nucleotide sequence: TGTGCCACCCTGGGACTAGTTGCCGGGGAGCTGTTTTTT.

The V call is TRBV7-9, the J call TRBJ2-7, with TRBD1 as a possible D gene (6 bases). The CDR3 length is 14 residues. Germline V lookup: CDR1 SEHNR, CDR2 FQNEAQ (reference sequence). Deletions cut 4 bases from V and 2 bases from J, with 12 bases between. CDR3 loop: CASSSQQGTYEQYF. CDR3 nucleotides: TGTGCCAGCAGCTCTCAACAGGGAACCTACGAGCAGTACTTC.

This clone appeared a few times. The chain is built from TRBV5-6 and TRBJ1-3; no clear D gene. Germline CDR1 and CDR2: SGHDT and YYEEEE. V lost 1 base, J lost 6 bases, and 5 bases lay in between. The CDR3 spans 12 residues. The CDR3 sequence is CASSLRENTIYF. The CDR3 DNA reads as TGTGCCAGCAGCTTGAGGGAAAACACCATATATTTT.

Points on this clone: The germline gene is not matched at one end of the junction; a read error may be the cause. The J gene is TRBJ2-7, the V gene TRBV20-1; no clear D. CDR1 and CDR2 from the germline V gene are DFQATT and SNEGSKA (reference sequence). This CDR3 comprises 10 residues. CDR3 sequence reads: CSARDWTDLF. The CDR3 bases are TGCAGTGCTAGAGACTGGACGGACCTTTTC.

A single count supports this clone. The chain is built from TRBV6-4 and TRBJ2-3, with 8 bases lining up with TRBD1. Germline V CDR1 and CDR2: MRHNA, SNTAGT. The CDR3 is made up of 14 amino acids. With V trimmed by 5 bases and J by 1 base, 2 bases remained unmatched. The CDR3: CASSRGQGTDTQYF. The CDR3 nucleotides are TGTGCCAGCAGTAGGGGACAGGGCACAGATACGCAGTATTTT.

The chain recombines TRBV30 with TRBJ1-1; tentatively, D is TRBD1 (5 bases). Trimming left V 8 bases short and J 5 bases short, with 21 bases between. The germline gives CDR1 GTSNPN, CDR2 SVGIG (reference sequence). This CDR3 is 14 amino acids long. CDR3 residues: CARMKGVTGTEAFF. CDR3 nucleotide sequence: TGTGCCCGAATGAAAGGAGTTACAGGTACTGAAGCTTTCTTT. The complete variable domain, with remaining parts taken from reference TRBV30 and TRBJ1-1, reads SQTIHQWPATLVQPVGSPLSLECTVEGTSNPNLYWYRQAAGRGLQLLFYSVGIGQISSEVPQNLSASRPQDRQFILSSKKLLLSDSGFYLCARMKGVTGTEAFFGQGTRLTVV.

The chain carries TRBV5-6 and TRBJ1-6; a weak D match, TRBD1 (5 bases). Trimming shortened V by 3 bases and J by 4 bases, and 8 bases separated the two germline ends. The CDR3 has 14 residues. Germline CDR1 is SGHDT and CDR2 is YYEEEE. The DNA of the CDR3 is TGTGCCAGCAGCTGGGGGGGATATAATTCACCCCTCCACTTT. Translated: CASSWGGYNSPLHF.

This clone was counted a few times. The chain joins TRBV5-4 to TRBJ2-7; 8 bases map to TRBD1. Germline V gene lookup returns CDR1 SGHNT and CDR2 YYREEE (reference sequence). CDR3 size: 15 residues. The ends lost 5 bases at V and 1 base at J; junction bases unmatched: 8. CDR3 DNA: TGTGCCAGCAGTCCCACCCGGACAGGGTCCTACGAGCAGTACTTC. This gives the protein CASSPTRTGSYEQYF.

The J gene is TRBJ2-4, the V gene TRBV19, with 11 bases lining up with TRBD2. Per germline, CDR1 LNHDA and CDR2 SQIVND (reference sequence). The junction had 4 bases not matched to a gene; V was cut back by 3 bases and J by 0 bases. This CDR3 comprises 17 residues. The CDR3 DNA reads TGTGCCAGTAGTATCATCGGGACTAGCGGAGCCAAAAACATTCAGTACTTC. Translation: CASSIIGTSGAKNIQYF.

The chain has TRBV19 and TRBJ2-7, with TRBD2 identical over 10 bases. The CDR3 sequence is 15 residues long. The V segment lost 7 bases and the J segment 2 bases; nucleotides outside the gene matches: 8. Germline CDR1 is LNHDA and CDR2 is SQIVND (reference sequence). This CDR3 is CASKASGGPPYEQYF. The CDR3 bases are TGTGCCAGTAAGGCTAGCGGGGGACCACCCTACGAGCAGTACTTC.

CDR3 residues: CASSRLAGVSNTGELFF. CDR3 nucleotide sequence: TGTGCCAGTAGTCGACTAGCGGGAGTCTCGAACACCGGGGAGCTGTTTTTT. V gene TRBV19 combines with J gene TRBJ2-2; 12 bases fit TRBD2. J gave up 0 bases and V 5 bases, and 4 bases lay outside the gene matches. CDR3 length: 17 amino acids. CDR1 LNHDA and CDR2 SQIVND come from the germline V gene (reference sequence).

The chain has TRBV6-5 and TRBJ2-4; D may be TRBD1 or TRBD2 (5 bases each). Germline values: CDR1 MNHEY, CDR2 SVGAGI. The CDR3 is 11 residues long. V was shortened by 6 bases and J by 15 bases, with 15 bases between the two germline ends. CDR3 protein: CASSSGAARYF. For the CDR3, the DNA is TGTGCCAGCAGCTCCGGGGCGGCAAGGTACTTC.

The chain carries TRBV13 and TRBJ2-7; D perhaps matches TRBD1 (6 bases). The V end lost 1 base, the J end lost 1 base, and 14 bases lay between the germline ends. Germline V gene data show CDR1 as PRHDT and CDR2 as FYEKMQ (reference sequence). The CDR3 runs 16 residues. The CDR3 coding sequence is TGTGCCAGCAGCTTAGAGGGGGTGGGCAGATCCTACGAGCAGTACTTC. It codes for CASSLEGVGRSYEQYF.

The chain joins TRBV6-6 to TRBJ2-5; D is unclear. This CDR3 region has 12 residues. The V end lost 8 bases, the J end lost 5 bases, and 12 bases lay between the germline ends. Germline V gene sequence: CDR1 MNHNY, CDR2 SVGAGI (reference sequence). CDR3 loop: CASRRDEETQYF. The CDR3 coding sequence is TGTGCCAGCCGGAGAGACGAGGAGACCCAGTACTTC.

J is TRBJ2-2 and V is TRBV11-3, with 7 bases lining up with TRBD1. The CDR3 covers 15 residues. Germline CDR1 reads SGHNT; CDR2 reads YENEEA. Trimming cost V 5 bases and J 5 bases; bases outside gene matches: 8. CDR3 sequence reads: CASSRGPGATGELFF. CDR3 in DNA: TGTGCCAGCAGCAGGGGGCCTGGAGCTACCGGGGAGCTGTTTTTT.

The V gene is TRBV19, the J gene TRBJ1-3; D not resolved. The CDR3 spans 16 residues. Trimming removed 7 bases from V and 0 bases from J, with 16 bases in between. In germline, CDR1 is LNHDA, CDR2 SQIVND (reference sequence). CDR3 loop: CASTRAGVNSGNTIYF. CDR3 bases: TGTGCCAGTACCAGAGCCGGGGTCAACTCTGGAAACACCATATATTTT.

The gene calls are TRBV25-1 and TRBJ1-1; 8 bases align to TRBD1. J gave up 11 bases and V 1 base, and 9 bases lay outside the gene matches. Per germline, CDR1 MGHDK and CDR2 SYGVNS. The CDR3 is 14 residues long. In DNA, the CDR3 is TGTGCCAGCAGTGAATTCATCGGACAGGGCAAGGCTTTCTTT. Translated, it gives CASSEFIGQGKAFF.

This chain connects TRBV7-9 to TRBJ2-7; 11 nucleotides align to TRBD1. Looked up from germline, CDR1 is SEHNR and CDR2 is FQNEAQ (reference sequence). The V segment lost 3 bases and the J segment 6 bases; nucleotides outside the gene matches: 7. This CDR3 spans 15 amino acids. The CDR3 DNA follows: TGTGCCAGCAGCTTCCGGGACAGGGGGTCAAGCGAGCAGTACTTC. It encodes CASSFRDRGSSEQYF.

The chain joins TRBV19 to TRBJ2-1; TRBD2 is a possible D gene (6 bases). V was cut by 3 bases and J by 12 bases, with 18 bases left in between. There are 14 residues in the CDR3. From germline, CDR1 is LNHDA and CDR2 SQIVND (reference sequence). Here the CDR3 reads CASSIGARGVGQFF. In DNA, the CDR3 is TGTGCCAGTAGTATCGGGGCCCGCGGGGTAGGGCAGTTCTTC.